What follows is one T cell receptor (beta chain) and its context. Its antigen is as yet unknown. The data were obtained in a study of Graves' ophthalmopathy and Graves' hyperthyroidism. Study observations and caveats: As the model predicted ophthalmopathy progression, it achieved a sensitivity of about 71% and a specificity of about 72%. Blood also harbored most expanded thyroid clonotypes above 0.001 frequency. A 13-signature model separated ophthalmopathy from stable hyperthyroidism, reaching approximately 88% sensitivity and about 81% specificity cross-validated.

As the template, RNA transcripts were used to amplify TCR beta CDR3 regions. The authors performed first-round RT-PCR with HTBI primers and then a second-round multiplex PCR. TCRdb analysed the multiplex PCR reads with MiXCR anew, one entry per CDR3 protein. Of more than 300,000 distinct CDR3 sequences in the sample, approximately 18% were seen once. This receptor was obtained from an adult woman with stable Graves' hyperthyroidism. Sequencing was performed on peripheral blood.

The CDR3 nucleotides are TGTGCCAGCAGTTTATCGACCAGCTATAATTCACCCCTCCACTTT. Its translation is CASSLSTSYNSPLHF. The rearrangement uses TRBV27 and TRBJ1-6; D call uncertain. Trimming left V 0 bases short and J 3 bases short, with 6 bases between. In germline, CDR1 is MNHEY, CDR2 SMNVEV (reference sequence). The CDR3 loop spans 15 amino acids.